This is a list of T cell receptor beta chains from one sample in a study of T cell changes during pregnancy in multiple sclerosis. Assay: immunoSEQ multiplex PCR; the TCRdb copy retains only in-frame clones and omits some. The repertoire consists of some 110,000 clones, with 85% to 95% occurring once and the leading ten covering 1.5% to 2%. The sequences come from peripheral blood, collected after pregnancy. The source is a female donor with multiple sclerosis, enrolled in a pregnancy study. Both conserved end residues are part of each CDR3. Fields, in order: J gene, V gene, D gene, CDR3 length, clone size, CDR3 DNA, CDR3 protein. D genes are given only for firm matches. Some rows mark clone size as missing; the rest say once, few, many or name a class of expanded clone.

J gene: TRBJ1-3; V gene: TRBV29-1; D gene: -; CDR3 length: 13; clone size: -; CDR3 DNA: TGCAGCGTTGAGGAGAACTCTGGAAACACCATATATTTT; CDR3 protein: CSVEENSGNTIYF
J gene: TRBJ2-7; V gene: TRBV7-2; D gene: -; CDR3 length: 12; clone size: -; CDR3 DNA: TGTGCCAGCAGCTTAATATTCTACGAGCAGTACTTC; CDR3 protein: CASSLIFYEQYF
J gene: TRBJ2-7; V gene: TRBV6-1; D gene: -; CDR3 length: 16; clone size: -; CDR3 DNA: TGTGCCAGCAGTGACCGAAGGGGGGGGCTCTACTACGAGCAGTACTTC; CDR3 protein: CASSDRRGGLYYEQYF
J gene: TRBJ1-1; V gene: TRBV6-5; D gene: -; CDR3 length: 14; clone size: -; CDR3 DNA: TGTGCCAGCAGCCCCCCCGGGGGGAACACTGAAGCTTTCTTT; CDR3 protein: CASSPPGGNTEAFF
J gene: TRBJ2-7; V gene: TRBV2; D gene: -; CDR3 length: 14; clone size: -; CDR3 DNA: TGTGCCAGCAGTGAGACGGGAGTCTCGTACGAGCAGTACTTC; CDR3 protein: CASSETGVSYEQYF
J gene: TRBJ2-1; V gene: TRBV7-9; D gene: TRBD1; CDR3 length: 18; clone size: -; CDR3 DNA: TGTGCCAGCAGCACCTCCGGGACAGGGTCAGCATCCTACAATGAGCAGTTCTTC; CDR3 protein: CASSTSGTGSASYNEQFF
J gene: TRBJ1-1; V gene: TRBV28; D gene: -; CDR3 length: 11; clone size: -; CDR3 DNA: TGTGCCAGCAGTTTCTCTCCCTTCATTAGCTTT; CDR3 protein: CASSFSPFISF
J gene: TRBJ1-2; V gene: TRBV30; D gene: -; CDR3 length: 11; clone size: once; CDR3 DNA: TGTGCCTGGAGTGCCGGGGGGGGCTACACCTTC; CDR3 protein: CAWSAGGGYTF
J gene: TRBJ1-2; V gene: TRBV7-9; D gene: TRBD1; CDR3 length: 14; clone size: -; CDR3 DNA: TGTGCCAGCAGCTTACAAGGGACAGAGTATGGCTACACCTTC; CDR3 protein: CASSLQGTEYGYTF
J gene: TRBJ1-5; V gene: TRBV30; D gene: -; CDR3 length: 13; clone size: -; CDR3 DNA: TGTGCCTGGACGACAGGTCAGGGGCAGCCCCAGCATTTT; CDR3 protein: CAWTTGQGQPQHF
J gene: TRBJ2-6; V gene: TRBV9; D gene: TRBD1; CDR3 length: 19; clone size: -; CDR3 DNA: TGTGCCAGCAGCGTAGCTACGGAAACAGGGGGCTCTGGGGCCAACGTCCTGACTTTC; CDR3 protein: CASSVATETGGSGANVLTF
J gene: TRBJ1-2; V gene: TRBV7-9; D gene: TRBD1; CDR3 length: 17; clone size: -; CDR3 DNA: TGTGCCAGCAGCTTAACAGGGGGCGAAGTTGGAGTCTATGGCTACACCTTC; CDR3 protein: CASSLTGGEVGVYGYTF
J gene: TRBJ1-2; V gene: TRBV7-6; D gene: -; CDR3 length: 16; clone size: once; CDR3 DNA: TGTGCCAGCAGCTTAGTTGGCGGTTTGTCAGACCATGGCTACACCTTC; CDR3 protein: CASSLVGGLSDHGYTF
J gene: TRBJ1-6; V gene: TRBV27; D gene: TRBD1; CDR3 length: 14; clone size: -; CDR3 DNA: TGTGCCAGCAGTTCTCGGACAGGGAGTTCACCCCTCCACTTT; CDR3 protein: CASSSRTGSSPLHF
J gene: TRBJ2-7; V gene: TRBV6-5; D gene: -; CDR3 length: 15; clone size: few; CDR3 DNA: TGTGCCAGCAGTTACTCGAGACTCAGCTCCTACGAGCAGTACTTC; CDR3 protein: CASSYSRLSSYEQYF
J gene: TRBJ2-7; V gene: TRBV28; D gene: -; CDR3 length: 13; clone size: once; CDR3 DNA: TGTGCCAGCACCCGGTTCGGGGTGGCCGAGCAGTACTTC; CDR3 protein: CASTRFGVAEQYF
J gene: TRBJ1-2; V gene: TRBV19; D gene: -; CDR3 length: 15; clone size: -; CDR3 DNA: TGTGCCAGTAGTTCCCCGGCCAGGTTGAACTATGGCTACACCTTC; CDR3 protein: CASSSPARLNYGYTF
J gene: TRBJ2-7; V gene: TRBV30; D gene: TRBD2; CDR3 length: 14; clone size: -; CDR3 DNA: TGTGCCTGGAGTGACGGGAGGTTCCCCTACGAGCAGTACTTC; CDR3 protein: CAWSDGRFPYEQYF
J gene: TRBJ1-5; V gene: TRBV5-1; D gene: -; CDR3 length: 15; clone size: -; CDR3 DNA: TGCGCCAGCAGCTTGGAAGGAGGTGGCAATCAGCCCCAGCATTTT; CDR3 protein: CASSLEGGGNQPQHF
J gene: TRBJ2-7; V gene: TRBV15; D gene: -; CDR3 length: 14; clone size: -; CDR3 DNA: TGTGCCACCAGCAGAGGGGCGGGCTCCTACGAGCAGTACTTC; CDR3 protein: CATSRGAGSYEQYF
J gene: TRBJ2-7; V gene: TRBV2; D gene: TRBD1; CDR3 length: 15; clone size: -; CDR3 DNA: TGTGCCACCGAGCCGGTCCTCCGAGACAGGGACGAGCAGTACTTC; CDR3 protein: CATEPVLRDRDEQYF
J gene: TRBJ1-1; V gene: TRBV29-1; D gene: TRBD1; CDR3 length: 13; clone size: -; CDR3 DNA: TGCAGCGTTGGGACAGGGGCGAACACTGAAGCTTTCTTT; CDR3 protein: CSVGTGANTEAFF
J gene: TRBJ2-7; V gene: TRBV28; D gene: TRBD1; CDR3 length: 15; clone size: -; CDR3 DNA: TGTGCCAGCAGTACACCCGGGACAGGGTCGAGCGAGCAGTACTTC; CDR3 protein: CASSTPGTGSSEQYF
J gene: TRBJ2-6; V gene: TRBV25-1; D gene: -; CDR3 length: 16; clone size: few; CDR3 DNA: TGTGCCAGCAGTGAATTAGGGAGCTCTGGGGCCAACGTCCTGACTTTC; CDR3 protein: CASSELGSSGANVLTF
J gene: TRBJ2-3; V gene: TRBV6-5; D gene: TRBD2; CDR3 length: 13; clone size: -; CDR3 DNA: TGTGCCAGCGGGACTAGCAGAACAGATACGCAGTATTTT; CDR3 protein: CASGTSRTDTQYF
J gene: TRBJ2-2; V gene: TRBV7-3; D gene: TRBD2; CDR3 length: 16; clone size: -; CDR3 DNA: TGTGCCAGCAGCTTAGGGCTAGCGGGAGGAACCGGGGAGCTGTTTTTT; CDR3 protein: CASSLGLAGGTGELFF
J gene: TRBJ2-4; V gene: TRBV5-1; D gene: -; CDR3 length: 17; clone size: -; CDR3 DNA: TGCGCCAGCAGCTTCCTAGGCAGCGATATAGCCAAAAACATTCAGTACTTC; CDR3 protein: CASSFLGSDIAKNIQYF
J gene: TRBJ2-2; V gene: TRBV6-5; D gene: TRBD1; CDR3 length: 14; clone size: once; CDR3 DNA: TGTGCCAGCAGTACAGGGGCCCACACCGGGGAGCTGTTTTTT; CDR3 protein: CASSTGAHTGELFF
J gene: TRBJ2-1; V gene: TRBV6-5; D gene: -; CDR3 length: 16; clone size: -; CDR3 DNA: TGTGCCAGCAGTTTCCGGAGGTTTAGCTCCTACAATGAGCAGTTCTTC; CDR3 protein: CASSFRRFSSYNEQFF
J gene: TRBJ1-1; V gene: TRBV28; D gene: TRBD1; CDR3 length: 15; clone size: -; CDR3 DNA: TGTGCCAGCAGTTTCCGACAGGGGTTTAAGGCTGAAGCTTTCTTT; CDR3 protein: CASSFRQGFKAEAFF
J gene: TRBJ1-4; V gene: TRBV11-2; D gene: -; CDR3 length: 15; clone size: -; CDR3 DNA: TGTGCCAGCAGCGCACAAGGGGGAACTAATGAAAAACTGTTTTTT; CDR3 protein: CASSAQGGTNEKLFF
J gene: TRBJ2-1; V gene: TRBV10-3; D gene: -; CDR3 length: 11; clone size: once; CDR3 DNA: TGTGCCATCAGTCAGGGTGCTGAGCAGTTCTTC; CDR3 protein: CAISQGAEQFF
J gene: TRBJ2-3; V gene: TRBV29-1; D gene: TRBD1; CDR3 length: 15; clone size: -; CDR3 DNA: TGCAGCGTTGCTCTAGGACAGGAAAGTTTAGATACGCAGTATTTT; CDR3 protein: CSVALGQESLDTQYF
J gene: TRBJ1-1; V gene: TRBV9; D gene: -; CDR3 length: 15; clone size: -; CDR3 DNA: TGTGCCAGCAGCGTAGGGGCAGTTCGGAACACTGAAGCTTTCTTT; CDR3 protein: CASSVGAVRNTEAFF
J gene: TRBJ2-1; V gene: TRBV5-1; D gene: TRBD1; CDR3 length: 15; clone size: -; CDR3 DNA: TGCGCCAGCAGCGCCCGGGACAGGGTTGAAGGTGAGCAGTTCTTC; CDR3 protein: CASSARDRVEGEQFF
J gene: TRBJ2-1; V gene: TRBV5-1; D gene: TRBD1; CDR3 length: 20; clone size: -; CDR3 DNA: TGCGCCAGCAGCTCGGATCCGGGACAGGGGAAAGCGAGCTCCTACAATGAGCAGTTCTTC; CDR3 protein: CASSSDPGQGKASSYNEQFF
J gene: TRBJ2-1; V gene: TRBV5-4; D gene: TRBD2; CDR3 length: 17; clone size: -; CDR3 DNA: TGTGCCAGCAGCTTGGTGGTTGGCGGGAGGGCCTACAATGAGCAGTTCTTC; CDR3 protein: CASSLVVGGRAYNEQFF
J gene: TRBJ1-1; V gene: TRBV27; D gene: -; CDR3 length: 13; clone size: -; CDR3 DNA: TGTGCCAGCAGTAGACAGAAGAACACTGAAGCTTTCTTT; CDR3 protein: CASSRQKNTEAFF
J gene: TRBJ1-1; V gene: TRBV9; D gene: -; CDR3 length: 13; clone size: -; CDR3 DNA: TGTGCCAGCAGTGAGACACCAAACACTGAAGCTTTCTTT; CDR3 protein: CASSETPNTEAFF
J gene: TRBJ2-7; V gene: TRBV7-9; D gene: -; CDR3 length: 14; clone size: -; CDR3 DNA: TGTGCCAGCAGCCCCGGGGTTGGGGCCTACGAGCAGTACTTC; CDR3 protein: CASSPGVGAYEQYF
J gene: TRBJ2-3; V gene: TRBV18; D gene: -; CDR3 length: 13; clone size: -; CDR3 DNA: TGTGCCAGCTCAGCCCCCCACACGGATACGCAGTATTTT; CDR3 protein: CASSAPHTDTQYF
J gene: TRBJ2-1; V gene: TRBV5-6; D gene: TRBD2; CDR3 length: 17; clone size: -; CDR3 DNA: TGTGCCAGCAGCTTTCCGAAAGCCTGGACTAGCGGGAATGAGCAGTTCTTC; CDR3 protein: CASSFPKAWTSGNEQFF
J gene: TRBJ1-2; V gene: TRBV19; D gene: -; CDR3 length: 15; clone size: -; CDR3 DNA: TGTGCCAGTAGTAAACCGGGACACCAAAACTATGGCTACACCTTC; CDR3 protein: CASSKPGHQNYGYTF
J gene: TRBJ1-1; V gene: TRBV27; D gene: TRBD1; CDR3 length: 15; clone size: -; CDR3 DNA: TGTGCCAGCAGTTTAAGGGGACAGGTGAACACTGAAGCTTTCTTT; CDR3 protein: CASSLRGQVNTEAFF
J gene: TRBJ2-4; V gene: TRBV2; D gene: TRBD1; CDR3 length: 16; clone size: -; CDR3 DNA: TGTGCCAGCAGTCCTAACAGGGGGCTAGCCAAAAACATTCAGTACTTC; CDR3 protein: CASSPNRGLAKNIQYF
J gene: TRBJ1-4; V gene: TRBV27; D gene: TRBD1; CDR3 length: 14; clone size: -; CDR3 DNA: TGTGCCAGCAGATCTCAGGGGGCTGGAGAAAAACTGTTTTTT; CDR3 protein: CASRSQGAGEKLFF
J gene: TRBJ2-7; V gene: TRBV6-1; D gene: -; CDR3 length: 17; clone size: -; CDR3 DNA: TGTGCCAGCAGTGAGAGGAACTTTGTGGGACACTCCTACGAGCAGTACTTC; CDR3 protein: CASSERNFVGHSYEQYF
J gene: TRBJ2-1; V gene: TRBV2; D gene: TRBD2; CDR3 length: 15; clone size: -; CDR3 DNA: TGTGCCAGCAGTGAAGGGGGGGGTTCCTACAATGAGCAGTTCTTC; CDR3 protein: CASSEGGGSYNEQFF
J gene: TRBJ2-7; V gene: TRBV27; D gene: TRBD1; CDR3 length: 15; clone size: -; CDR3 DNA: TGTGCCAGCAGCCTTACACAGACAGGGCGTGGCGAGCAGTACTTC; CDR3 protein: CASSLTQTGRGEQYF